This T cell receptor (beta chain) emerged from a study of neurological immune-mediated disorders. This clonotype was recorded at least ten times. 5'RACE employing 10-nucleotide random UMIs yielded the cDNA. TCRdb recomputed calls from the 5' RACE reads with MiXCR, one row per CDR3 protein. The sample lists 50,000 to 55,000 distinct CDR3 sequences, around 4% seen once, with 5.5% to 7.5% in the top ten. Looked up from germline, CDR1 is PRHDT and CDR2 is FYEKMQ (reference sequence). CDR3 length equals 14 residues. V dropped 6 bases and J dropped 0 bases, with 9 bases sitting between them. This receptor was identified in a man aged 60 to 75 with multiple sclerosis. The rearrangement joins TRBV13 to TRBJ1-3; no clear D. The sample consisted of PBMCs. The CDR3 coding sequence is TGTGCCAGCAGTCTAGGGAGCTCTGGAAACACCATATATTTT. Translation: CASSLGSSGNTIYF.